This entry lists 15 T cell receptor beta chains sequenced from one sample in a study of tissue T cells after allogeneic stem cell transplantation. Generated by immunoSEQ multiplex PCR, the TCRdb table keeps only in-frame clones and is missing some. The sample contains 6,700 or so clones, over 35% of which appear only once. Described time point: mouse harvest day 7 after allogeneic transplant. Each mouse received 10^7 T-cell-depleted marrow cells plus 10^6 splenic CD5+ T cells by tail vein. Sequences were obtained from gut tissue. The source is a female BALB/c mouse given C57BL/6 T cells with graft-versus-host disease after an allogeneic hematopoietic cell transplant.

In regard to this clone: Mouse gene names and germline throughout. The observed sequence ends 1 residue before the CDR3 terminus, with the missing tail filled in from the germline J gene. This rearrangement joins TRBV26 to TRBJ1-1; D perhaps matches TRBD1 (5 bases). V was pared by 4 bases and J by 1 base, with 7 bases between. CDR3 size: 13 residues. CDR1 KGHPV and CDR2 FQNQEV come from the germline V gene (reference sequence). The CDR3 sequence: CASSQDKNTEVFF. The CDR3 bases that were read are TGTGCCAGCAGTCAGGACAAAAACACAGAAGTCTTC.

With regard to this clone: The genes are named according to mouse. The CDR3 end is not reached by the read, which stops 1 residue before it; the germline J gene fills it in. The chain combines TRBV26 with TRBJ1-1, with 8 positions matching TRBD1. Trimming removed 7 bases from V and 6 bases from J; junction bases left unmatched: 4. The CDR3 runs to 12 residues. Germline CDR1 and CDR2: KGHPV and FQNQEV (reference sequence). The part of the CDR3 DNA that was read is TGTGCCAGCAAGACAGGGGCCCCAGAAGTCTTC. This sequence encodes CASKTGAPEVF. The whole CDR3 sequence reads CASKTGAPEVFF.

This clone was detected a few times. The gene symbols are mouse symbols. The read ends 1 residue early relative to the CDR3; the germline J gene fills the gap. This sequence joins TRBV13-2 and TRBJ1-2; TRBD1 matches 8 bases. The CDR3 runs to 14 residues. Germline values: CDR1 NNHNN, CDR2 SYGAGS (reference sequence). With V trimmed by 0 bases and J by 4 bases, 2 bases remained unmatched. The sequenced CDR3 bases are TGTGCCAGCGGTGATGGACAGGGGACCTCCGACTACACC. This encodes CASGDGQGTSDYT. The full-length CDR3 reads as CASGDGQGTSDYTF.

The sample holds a few counts of this clone. These gene names are mouse names. The CDR3 goes on 1 residue after the read ends, and that part is filled in from the germline J gene. The chain joins TRBV26 to TRBJ1-3; a possible D gene is TRBD1 (6 bases). Germline V gene lookup returns CDR1 KGHPV and CDR2 FQNQEV (reference sequence). This CDR3 is built from 14 residues. V gave up 6 bases and J gave up 0 bases, with 9 bases separating them. The CDR3 bases that were read are TGTGCCAGCAGCAGGGACACTTCTGGAAATACGCTCTAT. It yields the protein CASSRDTSGNTLY. The entire CDR3 protein is CASSRDTSGNTLYF.

In its sample, this clone is large. The gene symbols are mouse symbols. The read falls 1 residue short of the CDR3 end, and the missing part is taken from the germline J gene. The genes are TRBV13-2 and TRBJ1-4, with unresolved D. This CDR3 contains 14 residues. Germline lookup yields CDR1 NNHNN and CDR2 SYGAGS (reference sequence). Trimming pared 3 bases from V and 1 base from J, leaving 7 bases between. This CDR3 is CASGGADSNERLFF. The sequenced CDR3 bases are TGTGCCAGCGGTGGGGCTGATTCCAACGAAAGATTATTT.

In regard to this clone: Mouse names are used for the genes. The CDR3 goes on 1 residue after the read ends, and that part is filled in from the germline J gene. The rearrangement uses TRBV26 and TRBJ1-4, with TRBD1 identical over 8 bases. In germline, CDR1 is KGHPV, CDR2 FQNQEV (reference sequence). The length of the CDR3 is 15 residues. V lost 1 base to trimming and J lost 3 bases; unmatched junction nucleotides: 1. This CDR3 is CASSLLTGANERLFF. CDR3 DNA (partial): TGTGCCAGCAGTCTGTTGACAGGGGCCAACGAAAGATTATTT.

For this clone: Germline and genes here are mouse. The read comes to an end 1 residue before the CDR3 does, leaving the germline J gene to fill in the end. The chain uses TRBV5 and TRBJ1-1; D is ambiguous. Germline CDR1 reads LGHNA; CDR2 reads YNLKQL (reference sequence). Trimming took off 1 base at V and 1 base at J, with 4 bases between the two ends. This CDR3 has 13 amino acids. Incomplete CDR3 DNA: TGTGCCAGCAGCCAAGCCAAAAACACAGAAGTCTTC. Translation: CASSQAKNTEVF. The full CDR3 protein reads CASSQAKNTEVFF.

Regarding this clone: Any gene name here is a mouse gene name. The DNA ends 1 residue before the CDR3 does, and the rest of the CDR3 is filled in from the germline J gene. The rearrangement joins TRBV26 to TRBJ1-2; no reliable D call. Germline loops: CDR1 KGHPV, CDR2 FQNQEV (reference sequence). The CDR3 is 13 residues long. V lost 4 bases to trimming and J lost 0 bases, with 6 bases between them. The CDR3 bases that were read are TGTGCCAGCAGTCGTAACCCAAACTCCGACTACACC. Its protein is CASSRNPNSDYT. The whole CDR3 sequence reads CASSRNPNSDYTF.

A remark on this clone: The gene names given are mouse names. CDR3 DNA (partial): TGTGCCAGCAGTCCGGGACTGGGGGTCCAAGACACCCAGTAC. It specifies CASSPGLGVQDTQY. The full CDR3 reads CASSPGLGVQDTQYF. The rearrangement uses TRBV13-1 and TRBJ2-5; TRBD2 matches at 11 bases. The sequence runs out 1 residue before the end of the CDR3; the remainder is reconstructed from the germline J gene. Germline V gene lookup returns CDR1 NSHNY and CDR2 SYGAGN. With V trimmed by 4 bases and J by 2 bases, 3 bases remained unmatched. The CDR3 contains 15 residues.

Worth noting for this clone: The genes and germline here are from mouse. The read terminates 1 residue ahead of where the CDR3 ends, so the germline J gene completes it. V usage is TRBV14 and J usage is TRBJ1-4; D is undetermined. The germline V gene encodes CDR1 SGHDT and CDR2 FRDEAV. Deletions cut 2 bases from V and 0 bases from J, with 5 bases between. There are 14 residues in the CDR3. The CDR3 bases that were read are TGTGCCAGCAGTTTGACAATTTCCAACGAAAGATTATTT. Protein: CASSLTISNERLF. The full CDR3 is CASSLTISNERLFF.

With respect to this clone: Mouse names are used for the genes. The CDR3 end lies 1 residue beyond the end of the read and is filled in from the germline J gene. This chain uses TRBV16 with TRBJ2-5, with TRBD2 matching over 11 bases. Trimming took 5 bases from V and 6 from J; bases not matched to a gene: 7. Germline CDR1 is SGHSA and CDR2 is FRNQAP. The CDR3 spans 15 residues. The CDR3 bases that were read are TGTGCAAGCAGCCCCCGACTGGGGGGGGAGGACACCCAGTAC. It specifies CASSPRLGGEDTQY. The whole CDR3 is CASSPRLGGEDTQYF.

Comments on this clone: Gene and germline names: mouse. The sequenced fragment ends 1 residue before the CDR3 boundary, so the rest is inferred from the germline J gene. The J gene is TRBJ1-6, the V gene TRBV26, with D unresolved. TRBJ1-6 is annotated as an ORF whose role is uncertain. With 0 bases removed from V and 9 bases from J, the gap between germline ends came to 9 bases. Germline-derived CDR1 and CDR2 are KGHPV and FQNQEV (reference sequence). CDR3 length: 14 amino acids. The sequenced part of the CDR3 DNA is TGTGCCAGCAGTCTGTCGAAGGGCGGTTCGCCCCTCTAC. It codes for CASSLSKGGSPLY. The CDR3 in full is CASSLSKGGSPLYF.

To note about this clone: The gene symbols are mouse symbols. Read coverage stops 1 residue before the CDR3 terminus; the germline J gene supplies the remainder. The chain recombines TRBV23 with TRBJ2-7; TRBD2, the table's D call, was not compared with the DNA. This CDR3 is built from 14 residues. Germline V gives CDR1 KGHTA, CDR2 FQNQQP. The CDR3 bases that were read are TGCTCCAGCAGTCCGGGACTGGGGTTCTATGAACAGTAC. Translated, it gives CSSSPGLGFYEQY. The whole CDR3 sequence is CSSSPGLGFYEQYF.

Turning to this clone: The genes are named according to mouse. The read terminates 1 residue before the CDR3 end, so the remaining end is supplied by the germline J gene. This rearrangement joins TRBV23 to TRBJ1-1; the D call TRBD1 from the table was never checked on the DNA. The CDR3 loop spans 14 amino acids. Germline assignment: CDR1 KGHTA and CDR2 FQNQQP. The chain's CDR3 is CSSSPTNSNTEVFF. The part of the CDR3 DNA that was read is TGCTCCAGCAGTCCGACAAATTCAAACACAGAAGTCTTC. Looking up the rest from reference TRBV23 and TRBJ1-1 gives the full variable domain: DAAVTQKPRYLIKMKGQEAEMKCIPEKGHTAVFWYQQKQSKELKFLIYFQNQQPLDQIDMVKERFSAVCPSSSLCSLGIRTCEAEDSALYLCSSSPTNSNTEVFFGKGTRLTVV.

With respect to this clone: Gene and germline names: mouse. The observed sequence ends 1 residue before the CDR3 terminus, with the missing tail filled in from the germline J gene. V gene TRBV2 combines with J gene TRBJ1-1, with 12 positions matching TRBD1. The trim removed 0 bases at V and 11 bases at J, leaving 7 bases unmatched. The germline V gene has CDR1 LGHNA and CDR2 YSYQKL. This CDR3 is built from 15 residues. The CDR3 bases that were read are TGTGCCAGCAGCCAAGATGGGACAGGGGGCAAAGAGGTCTTC. Its protein is CASSQDGTGGKEVF. The complete CDR3 sequence is CASSQDGTGGKEVFF.